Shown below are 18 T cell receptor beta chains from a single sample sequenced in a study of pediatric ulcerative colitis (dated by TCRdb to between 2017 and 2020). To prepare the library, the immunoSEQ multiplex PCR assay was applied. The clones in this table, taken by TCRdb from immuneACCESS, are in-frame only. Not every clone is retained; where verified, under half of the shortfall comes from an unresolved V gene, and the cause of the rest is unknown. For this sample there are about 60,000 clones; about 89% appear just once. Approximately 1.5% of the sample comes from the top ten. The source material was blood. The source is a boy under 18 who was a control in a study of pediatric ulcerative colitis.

For the CDR3, the DNA is TGTGCCAGCAGTGAAGCGGCGGGGCAGCTCGGCTACGAGCAGTACTTC. Translation gives CASSEAAGQLGYEQYF. V gene TRBV2 combines with J gene TRBJ2-7, with a tentative D call TRBD2 (6 bases). The V end lost 0 bases, the J end lost 3 bases, and 15 bases lay between the germline ends. CDR1 and CDR2 (germline): SNHLY, FYNNEI. This CDR3 has 16 amino acids.

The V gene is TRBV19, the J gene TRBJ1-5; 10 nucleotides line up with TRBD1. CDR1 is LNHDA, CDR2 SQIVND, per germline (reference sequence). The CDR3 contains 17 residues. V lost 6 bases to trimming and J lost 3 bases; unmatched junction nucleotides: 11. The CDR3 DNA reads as TGTGCCAGTAGCACCCGACAGGGGGCAGGTTTCAATCAGCCCCAGCATTTT. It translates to CASSTRQGAGFNQPQHF.

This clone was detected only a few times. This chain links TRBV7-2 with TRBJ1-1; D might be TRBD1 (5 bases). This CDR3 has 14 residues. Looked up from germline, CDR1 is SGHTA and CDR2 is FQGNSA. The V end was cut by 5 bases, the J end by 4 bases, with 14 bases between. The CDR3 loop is CASSKGPRSTEAFF. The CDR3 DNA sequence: TGTGCCAGCAGCAAGGGACCTAGGTCCACTGAAGCTTTCTTT.

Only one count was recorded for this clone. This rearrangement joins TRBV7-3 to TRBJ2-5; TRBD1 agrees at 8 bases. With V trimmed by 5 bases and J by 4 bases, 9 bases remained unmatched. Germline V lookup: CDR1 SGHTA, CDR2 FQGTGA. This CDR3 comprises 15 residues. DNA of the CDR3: TGTGCCAGCAGCCCCCGACAGGGGTCAGGAGAGACCCAGTACTTC. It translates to CASSPRQGSGETQYF.

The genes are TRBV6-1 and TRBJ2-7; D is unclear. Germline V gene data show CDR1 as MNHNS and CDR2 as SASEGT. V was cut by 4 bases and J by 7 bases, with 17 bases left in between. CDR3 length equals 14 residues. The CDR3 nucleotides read TGTGCCAGCAGTGTTAACAACCAATTGGGGGAGCAGTACTTC. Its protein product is CASSVNNQLGEQYF.

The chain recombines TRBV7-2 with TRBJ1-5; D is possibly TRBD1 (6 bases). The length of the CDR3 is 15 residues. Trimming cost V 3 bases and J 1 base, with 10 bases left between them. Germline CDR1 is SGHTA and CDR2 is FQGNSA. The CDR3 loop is CASSFVGGSNQPQHF. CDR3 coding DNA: TGTGCCAGCAGCTTCGTAGGGGGGAGCAATCAGCCCCAGCATTTT.

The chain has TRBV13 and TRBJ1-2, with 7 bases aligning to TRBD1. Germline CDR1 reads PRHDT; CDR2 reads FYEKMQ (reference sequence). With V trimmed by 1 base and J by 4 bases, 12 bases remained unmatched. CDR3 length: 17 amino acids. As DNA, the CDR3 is TGTGCCAGCAGCTTAGAAGCTAGGTTACAGGGGATCTATGGCTACACCTTC. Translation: CASSLEARLQGIYGYTF.

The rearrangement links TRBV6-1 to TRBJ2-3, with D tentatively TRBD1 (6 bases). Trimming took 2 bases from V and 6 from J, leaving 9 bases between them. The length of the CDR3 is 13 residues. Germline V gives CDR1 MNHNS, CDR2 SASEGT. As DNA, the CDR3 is TGTGCCAGCAGTGAACCAGGGGTGGATACGCAGTATTTT. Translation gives CASSEPGVDTQYF.

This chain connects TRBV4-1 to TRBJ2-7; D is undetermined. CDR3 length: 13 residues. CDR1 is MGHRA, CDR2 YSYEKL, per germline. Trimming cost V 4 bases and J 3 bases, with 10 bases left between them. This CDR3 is CASSPDPNYEQYF. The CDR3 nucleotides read TGCGCCAGCAGCCCAGACCCCAACTACGAGCAGTACTTC.

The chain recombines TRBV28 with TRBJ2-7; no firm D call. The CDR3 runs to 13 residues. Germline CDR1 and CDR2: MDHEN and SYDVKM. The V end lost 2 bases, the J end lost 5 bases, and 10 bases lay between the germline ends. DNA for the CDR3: TGTGCCAGCAGTTTACTCCGGGCGGACGAGCAGTACTTC. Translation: CASSLLRADEQYF.

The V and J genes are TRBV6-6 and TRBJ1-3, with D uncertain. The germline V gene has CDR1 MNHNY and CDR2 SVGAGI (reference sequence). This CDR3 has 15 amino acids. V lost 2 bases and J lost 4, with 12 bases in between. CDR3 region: CASSYHVSRGNTIYF. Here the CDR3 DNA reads TGTGCCAGCAGTTACCACGTGAGTCGCGGAAACACCATATATTTT.

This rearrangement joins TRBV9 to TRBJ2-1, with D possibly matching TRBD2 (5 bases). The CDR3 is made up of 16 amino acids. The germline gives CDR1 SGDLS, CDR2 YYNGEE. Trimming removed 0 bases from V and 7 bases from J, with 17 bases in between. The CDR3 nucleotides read TGTGCCAGCAGCGTAGCTTTCCGGGGTCCCGTTAATGAGCAGTTCTTC. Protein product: CASSVAFRGPVNEQFF.

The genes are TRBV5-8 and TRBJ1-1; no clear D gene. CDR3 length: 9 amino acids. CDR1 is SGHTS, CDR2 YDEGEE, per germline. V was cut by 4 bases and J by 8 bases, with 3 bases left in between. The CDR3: CASSAEAFF. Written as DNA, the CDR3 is TGTGCCAGCAGCGCCGAAGCTTTCTTT.

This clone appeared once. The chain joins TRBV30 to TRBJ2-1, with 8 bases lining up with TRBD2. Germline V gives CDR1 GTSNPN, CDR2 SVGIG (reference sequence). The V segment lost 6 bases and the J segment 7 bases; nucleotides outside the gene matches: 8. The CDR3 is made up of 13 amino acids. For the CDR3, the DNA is TGTGCCTGCGCGGGGGGCCGCCAGAATGAGCAGTTCTTC. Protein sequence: CACAGGRQNEQFF.

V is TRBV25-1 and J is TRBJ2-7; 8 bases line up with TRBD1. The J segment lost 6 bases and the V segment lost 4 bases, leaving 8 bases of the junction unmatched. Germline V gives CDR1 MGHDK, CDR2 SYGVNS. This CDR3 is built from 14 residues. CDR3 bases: TGTGCCAGCAGTGCAAACAGGGGGAAGAGCGAGCAGTACTTC. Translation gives CASSANRGKSEQYF.

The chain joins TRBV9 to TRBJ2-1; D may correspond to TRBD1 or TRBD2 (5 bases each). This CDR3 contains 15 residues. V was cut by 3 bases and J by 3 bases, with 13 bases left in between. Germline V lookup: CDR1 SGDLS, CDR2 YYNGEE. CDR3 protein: CASSAGTPIYNEQFF. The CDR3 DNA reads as TGTGCCAGCAGCGCCGGGACCCCGATCTACAATGAGCAGTTCTTC.

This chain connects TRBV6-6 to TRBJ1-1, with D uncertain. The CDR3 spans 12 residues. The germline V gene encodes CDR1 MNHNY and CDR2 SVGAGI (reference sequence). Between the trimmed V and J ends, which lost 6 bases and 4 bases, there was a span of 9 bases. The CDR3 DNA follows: TGTGCCAGCAGCGAGGCAGCCACTGAAGCTTTCTTT. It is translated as CASSEAATEAFF.

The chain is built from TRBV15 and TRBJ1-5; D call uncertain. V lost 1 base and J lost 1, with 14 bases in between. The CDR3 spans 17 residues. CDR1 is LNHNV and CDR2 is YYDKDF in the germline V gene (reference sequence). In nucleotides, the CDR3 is TGTGCCACCAGCAGAGTGCGAGGACGGTTAAGCAATCAGCCCCAGCATTTT. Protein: CATSRVRGRLSNQPQHF.